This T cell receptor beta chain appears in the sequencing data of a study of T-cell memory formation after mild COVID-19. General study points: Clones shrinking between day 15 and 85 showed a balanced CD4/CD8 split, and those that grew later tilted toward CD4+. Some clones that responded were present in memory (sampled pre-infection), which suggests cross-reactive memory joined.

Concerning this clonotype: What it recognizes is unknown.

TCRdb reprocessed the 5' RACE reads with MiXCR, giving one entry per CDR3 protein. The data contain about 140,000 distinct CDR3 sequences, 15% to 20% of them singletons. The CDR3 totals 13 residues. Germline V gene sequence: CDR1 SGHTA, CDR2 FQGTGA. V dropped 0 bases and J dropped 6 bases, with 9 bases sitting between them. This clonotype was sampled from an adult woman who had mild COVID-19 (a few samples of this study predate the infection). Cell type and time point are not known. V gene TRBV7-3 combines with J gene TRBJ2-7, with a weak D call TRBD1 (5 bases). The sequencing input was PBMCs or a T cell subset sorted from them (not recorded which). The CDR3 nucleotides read TGTGCCAGCAGCTTAACGGGGCAGGGCGAGCAGTACTTC. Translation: CASSLTGQGEQYF.